These 17 T cell receptor beta chains came from one sample sequenced in a study of blood T cell repertoires in COVID-19. The table came from immunoSEQ multiplex PCR; TCRdb's copy has only in-frame clones and leaves some out. The table has 150,000 to 200,000 clones, around four fifths seen once. Sample: peripheral blood. Receptors were obtained from a man in his 70s with acute or convalescent COVID-19.

The gene calls are TRBV5-1 and TRBJ2-3, with 14 bases aligning to TRBD2. The germline V gene has CDR1 SGHRS and CDR2 YFSETQ. There are 15 residues in the CDR3. Trimming cost V 4 bases and J 5 bases; bases outside gene matches: 3. Written as DNA, the CDR3 is TGCGCCAGCAGCCCCGGGACTAGCGGGAGAGATACGCAGTATTTT. This codes for CASSPGTSGRDTQYF. Full variable domain (missing parts from reference TRBV5-1 and TRBJ2-3): KAGVTQTPRYLIKTRGQQVTLSCSPISGHRSVSWYQQTPGQGLQFLFEYFSETQRNKGNFPGRFSGRQFSNSRSEMNVSTLELGDSALYLCASSPGTSGRDTQYFGPGTRLTVL.

The chain's CDR3 is CASSLSGSSYEQYF. The DNA of the CDR3 is TGTGCCAGCAGTTTATCGGGCAGCTCCTACGAGCAGTACTTC. The chain uses TRBV27 and TRBJ2-7, with unresolved D. Between the trimmed V and J ends, which lost 0 bases and 0 bases, there was a span of 6 bases. The CDR3 has 14 amino acids. Per the germline V gene, CDR1 is MNHEY and CDR2 is SMNVEV (reference sequence).

J is TRBJ1-2 and V is TRBV5-1; 9 bases align to TRBD1. CDR1 SGHRS and CDR2 YFSETQ come from the germline V gene. The CDR3 loop spans 16 amino acids. V shed 4 bases, J shed 7 bases, and the junction held 14 bases outside the gene matches. CDR3 sequence reads: CASSPLDRGVSSGYTF. As DNA, the CDR3 is TGCGCCAGCAGCCCTCTGGACAGGGGAGTCTCAAGTGGCTACACCTTC. The variable domain in full, completed from reference TRBV5-1 and TRBJ1-2, reads KAGVTQTPRYLIKTRGQQVTLSCSPISGHRSVSWYQQTPGQGLQFLFEYFSETQRNKGNFPGRFSGRQFSNSRSEMNVSTLELGDSALYLCASSPLDRGVSSGYTFGSGTRLTVV.

The gene calls are TRBV27 and TRBJ2-7; 7 positions match TRBD2. Trimming at V came to 2 bases and at J to 3 bases, leaving 4 bases not matched to a gene. The CDR3 has 14 amino acids. Germline values: CDR1 MNHEY, CDR2 SMNVEV (reference sequence). The CDR3 loop reads CASSLREGYYEQYF. The CDR3 DNA reads as TGTGCCAGCAGTTTAAGGGAGGGTTACTACGAGCAGTACTTC.

The rearrangement uses TRBV9 and TRBJ2-2; TRBD1 might be the D (6 bases). Per germline, CDR1 SGDLS and CDR2 YYNGEE. V was shortened by 4 bases and J by 2 bases, with 21 bases between the two germline ends. This CDR3 region has 18 residues. CDR3 nucleotides: TGTGCCAGCAGCCTAACTCCCCCGGGACAAATAAACACCGGGGAGCTGTTTTTT. Translation: CASSLTPPGQINTGELFF.

This chain links TRBV5-1 with TRBJ2-3; tentative D call: TRBD1 (5 bases). The germline CDR1 and CDR2 sequences are SGHRS and YFSETQ. The CDR3 contains 14 residues. The V and J ends lost 4 bases and 5 bases respectively, with 14 bases between them. The CDR3 region is CASSPRHQGDTQYF. The CDR3 DNA reads TGCGCCAGCAGCCCAAGGCACCAGGGAGATACGCAGTATTTT.

The chain links TRBV2 to TRBJ2-1; 7 bases are a match to TRBD2. Germline CDR1 is SNHLY and CDR2 is FYNNEI. The junction had 5 bases not matched to a gene; V was cut back by 5 bases and J by 7 bases. There are 13 residues in the CDR3. The CDR3 sequence: CASSREDWNEQFF. CDR3 nucleotide sequence: TGTGCCAGCAGTCGGGAGGATTGGAATGAGCAGTTCTTC. The entire variable domain, with the rest obtained from reference TRBV2 and TRBJ2-1, is as follows: EPEVTQTPSHQVTQMGQEVILRCVPISNHLYFYWYRQILGQKVEFLVSFYNNEISEKSEIFDDQFSVERPDGSNFTLKIRSTKLEDSAMYFCASSREDWNEQFFGPGTRLTVL.

The chain employs TRBV7-2 and TRBJ2-1; TRBD2 matches at 9 bases. V shed 1 base, J shed 2 bases, and the junction held 3 bases outside the gene matches. The CDR3 totals 16 residues. CDR1 and CDR2 from the germline V gene are SGHTA and FQGNSA. Here the CDR3 reads CASSLVAGGTYNEQFF. CDR3 sequence (DNA): TGTGCCAGCAGCTTAGTGGCGGGAGGGACCTACAATGAGCAGTTCTTC. Full variable domain (rest looked up from reference TRBV7-2 and TRBJ2-1): GAGVSQSPSNKVTEKGKDVELRCDPISGHTALYWYRQSLGQGLEFLIYFQGNSAPDKSGLPSDRFSAERTGGSVSTLTIQRTQQEDSAVYLCASSLVAGGTYNEQFFGPGTRLTVL.

For this clone: Just one base apart from a much larger clone, this may be a read error. The rearrangement links TRBV11-2 to TRBJ1-1; D is unclear. This CDR3 contains 13 residues. Germline V gene lookup returns CDR1 SGHAT and CDR2 FQNNGV. V lost 2 bases and J 1 base, leaving 5 bases between the germline ends. The CDR3 loop reads CASSLYKNTEAFF. DNA of the CDR3: TGTGCCAGCAGCTTATACAAGAACACTGAAGCTTTCTTT.

This sequence joins TRBV7-2 and TRBJ2-3, with TRBD2 matching 7 bases. CDR1 is SGHTA and CDR2 is FQGNSA in the germline V gene. Trimming cost V 3 bases and J 4 bases; bases outside gene matches: 4. CDR3 size: 14 residues. CDR3 protein: CASSFGGSSDTQYF. The CDR3 coding sequence is TGTGCCAGCAGCTTTGGCGGGAGTTCAGATACGCAGTATTTT.

The rearrangement joins TRBV9 to TRBJ2-3, with 9 bases matching TRBD2. The CDR3 is 15 residues long. Germline CDR1 and CDR2: SGDLS and YYNGEE. V trimming: 3 bases; J trimming: 2 bases; junction bases outside the gene matches: 4. The CDR3 is CASSATSGLTDTQYF. For the CDR3, the DNA is TGTGCCAGCAGCGCGACTAGCGGACTCACAGATACGCAGTATTTT.

The gene calls are TRBV24-1 and TRBJ1-5; no firm D call. The germline gives CDR1 KGHDR, CDR2 SFDVKD. The CDR3 spans 13 residues. V lost 0 bases and J lost 6, with 5 bases in between. CDR3 sequence: CATSDLEGQPQHF. The CDR3 DNA sequence: TGTGCCACCAGTGATTTGGAGGGTCAGCCCCAGCATTTT.

This chain uses TRBV6-2 or TRBV6-3 with TRBJ2-7; D might be TRBD1 (7 bases). Trimming shortened V by 2 bases and J by 0 bases, and 17 bases separated the two germline ends. Germline V CDR1 and CDR2: MNHEY, SVGEGT. CDR3 size: 17 residues. The CDR3 is CASSYESAGQNSYEQYF. The CDR3 coding sequence is TGTGCCAGCAGTTACGAGTCGGCGGGACAGAACTCCTACGAGCAGTACTTC.

The genes are TRBV3-1 (or the pseudogene TRBV3-2) and TRBJ2-7, with D maybe TRBD1 (6 bases). V was cut by 8 bases and J by 6 bases, with 14 bases left in between. In germline, CDR1 is LGHDT, CDR2 YNNKEL (reference sequence). CDR3 size: 12 residues. The CDR3 region has the DNA TGTGCCAGCTGGAGGACAGAAGGCGAGCAGTACTTC. Protein sequence: CASWRTEGEQYF.

This clone was counted many times. This sequence joins TRBV4-1 and TRBJ1-6; unclear D gene. CDR1 and CDR2 from the germline V gene are MGHRA and YSYEKL. The CDR3 contains 15 residues. V was pared by 0 bases and J by 3 bases, with 6 bases between. The CDR3 loop reads CASSQDRFYNSPLHF. CDR3 bases: TGCGCCAGCAGCCAAGACAGGTTCTATAATTCACCCCTCCACTTT.

The J gene is TRBJ2-3, the V gene TRBV19, with 13 positions matching TRBD2. Germline CDR1 reads LNHDA; CDR2 reads SQIVND (reference sequence). After removal of 5 bases from V and 4 bases from J, the junction contained 3 bases not matched to a gene. CDR3 length equals 15 residues. CDR3 sequence reads: CASSLTSGRPDTQYF. CDR3 coding DNA: TGTGCCAGTAGTTTGACTAGCGGGAGGCCAGATACGCAGTATTTT.

This clone appeared once. The chain has TRBV9 and TRBJ1-5, with 7 bases that match TRBD1. Germline V gene sequence: CDR1 SGDLS, CDR2 YYNGEE. The CDR3 is 17 residues long. V was pared by 0 bases and J by 4 bases, with 10 bases of the junction left unmatched. The CDR3 bases are TGTGCCAGCAGCGTAGTGAGGGGACAGTTAGATAATCAGCCCCAGCATTTT. This codes for CASSVVRGQLDNQPQHF.